A selection of T cell receptor beta chains follows, all from one sample in a study of T cells after posttransplantation cyclophosphamide. Generated by immunoSEQ multiplex PCR, the TCRdb table keeps only in-frame clones and is missing some. Among fewer than 25,000 clones, about 97% were seen once, and the ten largest hold about 0.13%. Sequencing used naive CD4+ T cells sorted from PBMCs. The origin of the receptors is a man in his fifties in good health, CMV-negative, and a related stem cell transplant donor. CDR3s include the opening cysteine and the closing phenylalanine or tryptophan. D genes are given only for firm matches. Expanded clones are given a class, and other clones once, few, many or no size at all.

cdr3_nt	cdr3_aa	v_call	j_call	clone_size	d_call
TGTGCCAGCAGTTCTCCCGACAGGCTTTCCTACGAGCAGTACTTC	CASSSPDRLSYEQYF	TRBV27	TRBJ2-7	NA	NA
TGCGCCAGCAGCTCAGGGGGACTAGCGGGGGGCCGCACAGATACGCAGTATTTT	CASSSGGLAGGRTDTQYF	TRBV5-1	TRBJ2-3	once	TRBD2
TGTGCCAGCAGCTTAGTAGTCATCCACACTGAAGCTTTCTTT	CASSLVVIHTEAFF	TRBV7-9	TRBJ1-1	once	NA
TGTGCCAGCAGCCCCCGGGGGGACTATGGCTACACCTTC	CASSPRGDYGYTF	TRBV7-3	TRBJ1-2	NA	NA
TGTGCCAGCACTCGCCTTATTATAACAACTAATGAAAAACTGTTTTTT	CASTRLIITTNEKLFF	TRBV18	TRBJ1-4	NA	NA
TGTGCCAGCAGTCCTCAGGGGGGTGAGACCCAGTACTTC	CASSPQGGETQYF	TRBV2	TRBJ2-5	NA	NA
TGTGCCAGCAGTCTCGAAGGGAGTTCCCCCTACAATGAGCAGTTCTTC	CASSLEGSSPYNEQFF	TRBV11-2	TRBJ2-1	NA	NA
TGTGCCAGCATTGCCCAGGGGAGCGACGAGCAGTACTTC	CASIAQGSDEQYF	TRBV6-5	TRBJ2-7	NA	NA
TGTGCCAGCAGCTTAGCTGTAACTAGGGGGACAGATACGCAGTATTTT	CASSLAVTRGTDTQYF	TRBV7-2	TRBJ2-3	NA	NA
TGTGCCAGCAGCGTAGTTAGCGGGAGGAACACCGGGGAGCTGTTTTTT	CASSVVSGRNTGELFF	TRBV9	TRBJ2-2	NA	TRBD2
TGTGCCAGCAGCTTAGAGAGACTAGCGGGAGAAGGTGGGGAGACCCAGTACTTC	CASSLERLAGEGGETQYF	TRBV13	TRBJ2-5	NA	TRBD2
TGCGCCAGCAGCTCTAATAATTCACCCCTCCACTTT	CASSSNNSPLHF	TRBV5-1	TRBJ1-6	NA	NA
TGCGCCAGCACACAGGGTTTTCGCTATGGCTACACCTTC	CASTQGFRYGYTF	TRBV10-2	TRBJ1-2	NA	NA
TGTGCCAGCACAACGGACAGGGGGCCCTACGAGCAGTACTTC	CASTTDRGPYEQYF	TRBV2	TRBJ2-7	few	TRBD1
TGTGCCAGTAGTCCTAGCTACGGAGAGCAGTTCTTC	CASSPSYGEQFF	TRBV19	TRBJ2-1	NA	NA
TGTGCCAGCAGCGTAGATGTGGGGCGGACTGAAGCTTTCTTT	CASSVDVGRTEAFF	TRBV9	TRBJ1-1	once	NA
TGCGCCAGCAGCTTGTTCGCGTACCAAGAGACCCAGTACTTC	CASSLFAYQETQYF	TRBV5-1	TRBJ2-5	NA	NA
TGTGCCAGCAGCTTAGCTGGGCCGTCTGGGGCCAACGTCCTGACTTTC	CASSLAGPSGANVLTF	TRBV7-6	TRBJ2-6	NA	NA
TGTGCCAGTAGAAGGGACTTGCAAAATGAAAAACTGTTTTTT	CASRRDLQNEKLFF	TRBV19	TRBJ1-4	NA	NA
TGTGCCAGCTCACAGGGACTAGCGGGATATTTGTCCTACGAGCAGTACTTC	CASSQGLAGYLSYEQYF	TRBV18	TRBJ2-7	once	TRBD2
TGTGCCAGCAGCTCCGGCGGGAATTCACCCCTCCACTTT	CASSSGGNSPLHF	TRBV7-9	TRBJ1-6	NA	NA
TGTGCCAGCTCACAGACAGGATCCTACGAGCAGTACTTC	CASSQTGSYEQYF	TRBV18	TRBJ2-7	NA	NA